This section outlines one TCR beta chain sequence together with its context. Its antigen is unknown. These data belong to a study of T-cell reconstitution after alpha-beta-depleted transplantation in children. Whole-study findings and limits: From surviving recipient T cells and thymic progenitors came the high day-60 TCRbeta diversity observed in some patients. As was reported, about two months after transplant, alpha-beta T cells came from several hundred expanded graft clones. From newly produced T cells came most of the T-cell counts and diversity one year after transplant.

As it was prepared, the TCRbeta library received unique molecular identifiers. In TCRdb, the PCR reads were re-called with MiXCR into one record per CDR3 protein. The sample lists hundreds of thousands of distinct CDR3 sequences, around 10% occurring once. The CDR3 has 14 amino acids. In germline, CDR1 is MDHEN, CDR2 SYDVKM. V was clipped by 8 bases and J by 3 bases, with 14 bases between them. The material was PBMCs, obtained before TCRalphabeta/CD19-depleted stem cell transplant. This chain joins TRBV28 and TRBJ2-1; weak D call: TRBD1 (6 bases). The TCR sequence derives from a boy under three years old with acute myeloid leukemia, due to receive a stem cell transplant. The CDR3 sequence is CASPSPDSYNEQFF. CDR3 bases: TGTGCCAGCCCTTCCCCGGACAGCTACAATGAGCAGTTCTTC.